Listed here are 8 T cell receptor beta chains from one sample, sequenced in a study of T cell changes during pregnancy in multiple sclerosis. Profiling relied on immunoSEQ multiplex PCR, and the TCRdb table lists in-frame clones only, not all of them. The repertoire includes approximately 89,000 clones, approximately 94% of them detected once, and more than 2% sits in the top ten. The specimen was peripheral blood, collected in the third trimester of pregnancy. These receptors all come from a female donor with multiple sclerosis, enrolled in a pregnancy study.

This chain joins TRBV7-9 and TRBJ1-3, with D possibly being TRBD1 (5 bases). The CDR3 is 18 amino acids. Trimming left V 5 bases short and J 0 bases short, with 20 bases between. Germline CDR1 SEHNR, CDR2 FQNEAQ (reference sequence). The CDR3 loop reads CASSGRRKQASSGNTIYF. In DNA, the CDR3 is TGTGCCAGCAGCGGGCGCCGCAAACAGGCTAGCTCTGGAAACACCATATATTTT.

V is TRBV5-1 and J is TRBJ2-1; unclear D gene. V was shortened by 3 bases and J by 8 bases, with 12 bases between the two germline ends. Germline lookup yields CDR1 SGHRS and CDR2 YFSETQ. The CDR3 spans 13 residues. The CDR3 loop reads CASSSRLLDEQFF. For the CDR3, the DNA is TGCGCCAGCAGCTCAAGACTTCTGGATGAGCAGTTCTTC.

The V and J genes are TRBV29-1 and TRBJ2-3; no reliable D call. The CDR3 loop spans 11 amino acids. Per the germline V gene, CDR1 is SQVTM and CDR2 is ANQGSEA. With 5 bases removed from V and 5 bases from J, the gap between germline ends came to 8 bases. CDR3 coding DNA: TGCAGCGTTCCAGCGAAAGATACGCAGTATTTT. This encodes CSVPAKDTQYF.

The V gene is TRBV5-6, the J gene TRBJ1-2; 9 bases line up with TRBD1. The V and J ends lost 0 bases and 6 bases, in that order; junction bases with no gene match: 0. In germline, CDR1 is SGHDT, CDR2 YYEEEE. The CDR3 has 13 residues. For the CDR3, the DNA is TGTGCCAGCAGCTTGGGGACAGGGGATGGCTACACCTTC. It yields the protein CASSLGTGDGYTF.

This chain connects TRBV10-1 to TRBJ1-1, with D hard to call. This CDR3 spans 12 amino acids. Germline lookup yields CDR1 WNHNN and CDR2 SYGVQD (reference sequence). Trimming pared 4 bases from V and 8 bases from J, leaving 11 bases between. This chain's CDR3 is CASSGGNMEAFF. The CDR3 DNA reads TGCGCCAGCAGTGGAGGTAATATGGAAGCTTTCTTT.

CDR3 loop: CASSPIRVGTDTQYF. CDR3 DNA: TGTGCCAGCAGTCCAATCAGGGTAGGCACAGATACGCAGTATTTT. J is TRBJ2-3 and V is TRBV27, with a tentative D call TRBD1 (5 bases). The CDR3 spans 15 residues. Germline V gene sequence: CDR1 MNHEY, CDR2 SMNVEV (reference sequence). The V end lost 5 bases, the J end lost 1 base, and 13 bases lay between the germline ends.

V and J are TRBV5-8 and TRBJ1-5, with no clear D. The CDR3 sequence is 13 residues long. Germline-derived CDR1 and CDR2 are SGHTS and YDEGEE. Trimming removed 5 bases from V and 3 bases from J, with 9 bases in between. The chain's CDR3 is CASSGQANQPQHF. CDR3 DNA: TGTGCCAGCAGTGGCCAGGCCAATCAGCCCCAGCATTTT.

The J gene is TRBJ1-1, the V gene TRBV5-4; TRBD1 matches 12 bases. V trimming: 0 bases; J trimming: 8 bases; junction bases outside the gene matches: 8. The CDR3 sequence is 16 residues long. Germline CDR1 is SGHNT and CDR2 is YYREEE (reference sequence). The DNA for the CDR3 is TGTGCCAGCAGCTTGGAGGGGACAGGGGGCGGACCAGAAGCTTTCTTT. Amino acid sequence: CASSLEGTGGGPEAFF.